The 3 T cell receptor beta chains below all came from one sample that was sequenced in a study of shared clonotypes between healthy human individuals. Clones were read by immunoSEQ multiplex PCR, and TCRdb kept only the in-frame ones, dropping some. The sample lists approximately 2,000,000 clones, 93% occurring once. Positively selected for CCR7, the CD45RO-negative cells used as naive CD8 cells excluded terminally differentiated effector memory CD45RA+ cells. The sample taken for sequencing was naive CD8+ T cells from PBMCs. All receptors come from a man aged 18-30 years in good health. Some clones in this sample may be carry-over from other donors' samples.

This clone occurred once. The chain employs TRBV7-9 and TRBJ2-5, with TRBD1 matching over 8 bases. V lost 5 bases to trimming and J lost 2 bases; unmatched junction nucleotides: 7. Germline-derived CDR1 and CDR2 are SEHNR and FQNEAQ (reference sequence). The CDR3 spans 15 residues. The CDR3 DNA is TGTGCCAGCAGCCCACCCGACAGGGGACAAGAGACCCAGTACTTC. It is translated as CASSPPDRGQETQYF.

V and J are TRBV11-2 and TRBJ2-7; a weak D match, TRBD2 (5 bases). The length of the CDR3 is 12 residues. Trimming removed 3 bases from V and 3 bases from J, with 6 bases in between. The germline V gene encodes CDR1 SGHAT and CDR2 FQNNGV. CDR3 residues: CASSFSDYEQYF. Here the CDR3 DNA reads TGTGCCAGCAGCTTTAGCGACTACGAGCAGTACTTC.

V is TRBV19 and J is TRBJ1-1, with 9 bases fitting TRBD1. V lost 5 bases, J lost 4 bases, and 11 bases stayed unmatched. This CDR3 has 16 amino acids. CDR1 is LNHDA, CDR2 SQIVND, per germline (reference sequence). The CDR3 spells CASSPLPGQGSTEAFF. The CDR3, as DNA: TGTGCCAGTAGTCCCCTTCCGGGACAGGGAAGCACTGAAGCTTTCTTT.